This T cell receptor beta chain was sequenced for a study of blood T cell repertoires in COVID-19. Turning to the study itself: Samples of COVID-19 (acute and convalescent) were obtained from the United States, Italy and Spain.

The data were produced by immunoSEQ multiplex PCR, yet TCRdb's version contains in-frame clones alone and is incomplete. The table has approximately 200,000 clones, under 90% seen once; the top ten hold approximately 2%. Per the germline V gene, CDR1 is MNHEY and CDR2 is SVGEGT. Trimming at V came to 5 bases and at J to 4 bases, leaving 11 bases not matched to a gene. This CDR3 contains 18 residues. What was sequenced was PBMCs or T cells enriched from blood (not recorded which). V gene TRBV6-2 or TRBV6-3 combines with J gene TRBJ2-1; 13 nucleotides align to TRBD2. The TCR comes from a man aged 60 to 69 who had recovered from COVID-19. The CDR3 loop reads CASSTLRTSGGQYNEQFF. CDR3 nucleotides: TGTGCCAGCAGTACCCTAAGGACTAGCGGGGGCCAGTACAATGAGCAGTTCTTC.